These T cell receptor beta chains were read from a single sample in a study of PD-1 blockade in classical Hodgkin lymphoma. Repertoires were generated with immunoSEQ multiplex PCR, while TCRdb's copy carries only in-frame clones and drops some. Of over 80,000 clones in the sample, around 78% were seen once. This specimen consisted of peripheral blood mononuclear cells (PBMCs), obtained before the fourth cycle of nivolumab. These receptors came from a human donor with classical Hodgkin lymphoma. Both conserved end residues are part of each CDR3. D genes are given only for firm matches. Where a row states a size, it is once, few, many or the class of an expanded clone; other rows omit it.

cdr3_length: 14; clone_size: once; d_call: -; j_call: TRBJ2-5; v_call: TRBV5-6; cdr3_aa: CASSLVQGGETQYF; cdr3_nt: TGTGCCAGCAGCTTGGTACAGGGCGGAGAGACCCAGTACTTC
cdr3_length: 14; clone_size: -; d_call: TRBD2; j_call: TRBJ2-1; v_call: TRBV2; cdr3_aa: CASRSLAGGGEQFF; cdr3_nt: TGTGCCAGCAGGTCACTAGCGGGAGGGGGTGAGCAGTTCTTC
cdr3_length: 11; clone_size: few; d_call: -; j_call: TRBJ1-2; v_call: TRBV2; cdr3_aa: CASNLGYGYTF; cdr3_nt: TGTGCCAGCAATCTAGGGTATGGCTACACCTTC
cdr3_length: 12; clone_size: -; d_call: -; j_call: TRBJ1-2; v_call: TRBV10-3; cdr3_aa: CAISPPGGGYTF; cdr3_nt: TGTGCCATCAGCCCTCCCGGTGGTGGCTACACCTTC
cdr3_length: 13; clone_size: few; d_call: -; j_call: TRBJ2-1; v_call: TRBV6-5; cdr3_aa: CASSYSEYNEQFF; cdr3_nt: TGTGCCAGCAGTTACAGTGAATACAATGAGCAGTTCTTC
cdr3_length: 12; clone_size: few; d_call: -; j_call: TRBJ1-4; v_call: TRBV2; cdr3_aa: CASRGQEEKLFF; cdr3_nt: TGTGCCAGCAGGGGGCAAGAAGAAAAACTGTTTTTT
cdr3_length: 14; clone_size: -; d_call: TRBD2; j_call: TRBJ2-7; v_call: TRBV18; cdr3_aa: CASSGTSEIYEQYF; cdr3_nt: TGTGCCAGCTCCGGGACTAGCGAGATATACGAGCAGTACTTC
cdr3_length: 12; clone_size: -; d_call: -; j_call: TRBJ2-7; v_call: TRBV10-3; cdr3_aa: CAISKSGYEQYF; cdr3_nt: TGTGCCATCAGTAAGAGTGGATACGAGCAGTACTTC
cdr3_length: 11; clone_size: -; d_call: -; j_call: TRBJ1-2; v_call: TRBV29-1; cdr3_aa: CSALREHGYTF; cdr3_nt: TGCAGCGCGCTTAGGGAGCATGGCTACACCTTC
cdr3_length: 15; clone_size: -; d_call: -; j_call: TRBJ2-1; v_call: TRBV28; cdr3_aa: CASSLPGLRYNEQFF; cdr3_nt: TGTGCCAGCAGCCTACCGGGTCTTAGGTACAATGAGCAGTTCTTC
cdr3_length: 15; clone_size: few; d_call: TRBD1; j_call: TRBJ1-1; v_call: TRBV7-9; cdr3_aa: CASSLEGTGNTEAFF; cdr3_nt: TGTGCCAGCAGCTTGGAAGGGACAGGGAACACTGAAGCTTTCTTT
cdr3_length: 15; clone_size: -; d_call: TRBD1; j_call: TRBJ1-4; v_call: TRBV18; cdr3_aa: CASSPSTGGYEKLFF; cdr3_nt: TGTGCCAGCTCACCATCGACAGGGGGCTATGAAAAACTGTTTTTT
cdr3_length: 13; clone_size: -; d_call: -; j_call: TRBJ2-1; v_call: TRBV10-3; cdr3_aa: CAVSAGTPSRKFF; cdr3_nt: TGTGCCGTCTCCGCCGGGACTCCCTCACGGAAGTTCTTC
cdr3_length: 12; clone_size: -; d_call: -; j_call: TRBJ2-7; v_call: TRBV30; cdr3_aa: CAWSPGAYEQYF; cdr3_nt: TGTGCCTGGAGTCCAGGAGCCTACGAGCAGTACTTC
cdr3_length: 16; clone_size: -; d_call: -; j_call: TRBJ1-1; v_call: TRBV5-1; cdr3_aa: CASSLMGGIMNTEAFF; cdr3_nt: TGCGCCAGCAGCTTGATGGGGGGTATAATGAACACTGAAGCTTTCTTT
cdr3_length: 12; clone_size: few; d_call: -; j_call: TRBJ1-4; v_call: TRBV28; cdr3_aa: CASSLGNEKLFF; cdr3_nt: TGTGCCAGCAGTTTGGGTAATGAAAAACTGTTTTTT